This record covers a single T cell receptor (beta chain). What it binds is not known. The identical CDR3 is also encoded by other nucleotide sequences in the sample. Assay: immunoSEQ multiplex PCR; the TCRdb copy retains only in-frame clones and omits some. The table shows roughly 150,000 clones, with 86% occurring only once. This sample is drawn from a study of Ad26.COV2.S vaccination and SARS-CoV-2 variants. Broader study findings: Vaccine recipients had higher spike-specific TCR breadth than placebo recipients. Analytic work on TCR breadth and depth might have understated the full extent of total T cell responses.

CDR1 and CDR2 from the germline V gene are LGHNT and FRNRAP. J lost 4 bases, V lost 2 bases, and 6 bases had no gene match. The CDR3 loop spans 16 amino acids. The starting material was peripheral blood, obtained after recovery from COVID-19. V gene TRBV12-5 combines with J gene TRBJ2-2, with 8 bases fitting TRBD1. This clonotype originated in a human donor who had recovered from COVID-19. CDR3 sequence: CASGLTTGGITGELFF. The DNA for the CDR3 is TGTGCTAGTGGTTTGACTACAGGGGGGATCACCGGGGAGCTGTTTTTT. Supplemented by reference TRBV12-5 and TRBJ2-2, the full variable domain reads DARVTQTPRHKVTEMGQEVTMRCQPILGHNTVFWYRQTMMQGLELLAYFRNRAPLDDSGMPKDRFSAEMPDATLATLKIQPSEPRDSAVYFCASGLTTGGITGELFFGEGSRLTVL.